Sequencing of this T cell receptor (beta chain) was carried out in a study of cytomegalovirus exposure and HLA in healthy donors. General study points: The investigators catalogued some 150 TCR beta chains as cytomegalovirus-associated. Specificity for CMV antigens was confirmed in vitro for a few of the CMV-associated chains. In the 130 or so validation repertoires, roughly 94% of cluster scores exceeded 0, per a later analysis. Both high specificity and high sensitivity reportedly marked the classifier's diagnosis of cytomegalovirus status.

The table came from immunoSEQ multiplex PCR; TCRdb's copy has only in-frame clones and leaves some out. The sample carries roughly 130,000 clones, around 85% recorded once. Comments on this clone: Its antigen is unidentified.

Sequenced sample: PBMCs. This sequence originates from a man between 18 and 29 years old in good health and CMV-seronegative.

CDR3 protein: CASSLNAGIGNQPQHF. The CDR3 nucleotides read TGTGCCAGCTCCTTAAACGCGGGGATCGGCAATCAGCCCCAGCATTTT. The chain couples TRBV18 to TRBJ1-5; no definite D call. With 6 bases removed from V and 2 bases from J, the gap between germline ends came to 17 bases. The CDR3 contains 16 residues. From germline, CDR1 is KGHSH and CDR2 LQKENI.